A single sample is the source of the 14 T cell receptor beta chains below, sequenced in a study of OX40 agonist ivuxolimab in advanced cancers. Clones were sequenced by immunoSEQ multiplex PCR, and TCRdb holds only the in-frame ones, with some missing. The repertoire holds about 120,000 clones, with 80% to 95% as singletons. Specimen: CD4+ or CD8+ T cells sorted from blood, collected in a trial of the OX40 agonist ivuxolimab. These receptors were collected from an adult with an advanced solid tumor such as melanoma, head and neck, liver or kidney cancer.

The CDR3 spells CASTDRVYGYTF. In DNA, the CDR3 is TGTGCCAGCACCGACAGGGTTTATGGCTACACCTTC. The rearrangement links TRBV28 to TRBJ1-2; 7 positions agree with TRBD1. The CDR3 sequence is 12 residues long. Trimming removed 7 bases from V and 5 bases from J; junction bases left unmatched: 4. Germline V gives CDR1 MDHEN, CDR2 SYDVKM.

The chain is built from TRBV25-1 and TRBJ2-7; D tentatively fits TRBD1 or TRBD2 (6 bases each). The germline CDR1 and CDR2 sequences are MGHDK and SYGVNS. V lost 5 bases to trimming and J lost 7 bases, with 12 bases between them. CDR3 size: 12 residues. CDR3 sequence: CASSLQGREQYF. DNA of the CDR3: TGTGCCAGCAGTCTTCAGGGGAGGGAGCAGTACTTC.

CDR3 coding DNA: TGTGCCAGCAGCAGCAGACAGGGGGCATACTATGGCTACACCTTC. This translates into CASSSRQGAYYGYTF. This chain connects TRBV5-4 to TRBJ1-2; 10 nucleotides match TRBD1. The CDR3 totals 15 residues. Germline CDR1 and CDR2: SGHNT and YYREEE (reference sequence). J gave up 3 bases and V 4 bases, and 6 bases lay outside the gene matches.

This clone was seen a single time. V gene TRBV28 combines with J gene TRBJ2-5; unclear D gene. V was trimmed by 6 bases and J by 7 bases, leaving 18 bases between them. CDR1 and CDR2 (germline): MDHEN, SYDVKM. The CDR3 is 14 residues long. CDR3 loop: CASSSLRSGGTQYF. Written as DNA, the CDR3 is TGTGCCAGCAGCTCCCTGAGGTCGGGCGGGACCCAGTACTTC.

This clone has only one observation. J is TRBJ1-5 and V is TRBV19, with 9 nucleotides matching TRBD1. The length of the CDR3 is 15 residues. J was trimmed by 7 bases and V by 7 bases; bases with no gene match: 11. Germline V lookup: CDR1 LNHDA, CDR2 SQIVND (reference sequence). CDR3 amino acids: CASTVTGGTGQPQHF. The CDR3 DNA is TGTGCCAGTACTGTTACAGGGGGCACGGGGCAGCCCCAGCATTTT. The full variable domain, completed using reference TRBV19 and TRBJ1-5, is DGGITQSPKYLFRKEGQNVTLSCEQNLNHDAMYWYRQDPGQGLRLIYYSQIVNDFQKGDIAEGYSVSREKKESFPLTVTSAQKNPTAFYLCASTVTGGTGQPQHFGDGTRLSIL.

CDR3 amino acids: CASSLGLMNTGELFF. Written as DNA, the CDR3 is TGTGCCAGCAGCTTGGGGCTCATGAACACCGGGGAGCTGTTTTTT. The rearrangement uses TRBV5-4 and TRBJ2-2; D uncertain. The CDR3 has 15 residues. V was trimmed by 0 bases and J by 1 base, leaving 7 bases between them. The germline V gene encodes CDR1 SGHNT and CDR2 YYREEE (reference sequence).

V is TRBV5-1 and J is TRBJ2-1, with TRBD1 matching 7 bases. Unmatched junction bases numbered 3, after V lost 3 bases and J lost 0 bases. Germline V gives CDR1 SGHRS, CDR2 YFSETQ. CDR3 length: 15 residues. The CDR3: CASSSGTASYNEQFF. CDR3 DNA: TGCGCCAGCAGCTCCGGGACAGCCTCCTACAATGAGCAGTTCTTC.

The chain uses TRBV11-3 and TRBJ2-2; no reliable D call. The germline CDR1 and CDR2 sequences are SGHNT and YENEEA. V lost 5 bases and J lost 5, with 6 bases in between. The CDR3 totals 12 residues. CDR3 nucleotide sequence: TGTGCCAGCAGCCCCTCTACCGGGGAGCTGTTTTTT. Translating it yields CASSPSTGELFF.

V is TRBV6-5 and J is TRBJ2-7, with TRBD2 identical over 13 bases. Trimming removed 6 bases from V and 9 bases from J; junction bases left unmatched: 11. The CDR3 covers 15 residues. The germline gives CDR1 MNHEY, CDR2 SVGAGI. CDR3 DNA: TGTGCCAGCAGCCCTGGGACTAGCGGGACCGGAGGGCAGTACTTC. This codes for CASSPGTSGTGGQYF.

A remark on this clone: The sample carries other DNA sequences with the same CDR3. The chain links TRBV7-9 to TRBJ1-2; no clear D gene. Trimming left V 5 bases short and J 7 bases short, with 8 bases between. From germline, CDR1 is SEHNR and CDR2 FQNEAQ (reference sequence). The CDR3 has 11 residues. The CDR3: CASSLKGGYTF. CDR3 coding DNA: TGTGCCAGCAGCCTCAAGGGTGGCTACACCTTC.

The V and J genes are TRBV2 and TRBJ1-2; tentative D call: TRBD1 (6 bases). V gave up 4 bases and J gave up 5 bases, with 14 bases separating them. The V gene's germline CDR1 is SNHLY and CDR2 FYNNEI. There are 14 residues in the CDR3. Here the CDR3 DNA reads TGTGCCAGCAGTGTCGGCAGGGGCAGTTATGGCTACACCTTC. The encoded protein is CASSVGRGSYGYTF.

The V gene is TRBV18, the J gene TRBJ1-5; D might be TRBD1 (6 bases). Germline values: CDR1 KGHSH, CDR2 LQKENI. The CDR3 length is 14 residues. V lost 1 base and J lost 2, with 6 bases in between. CDR3 region: CASSPRQGNQPQHF. CDR3 nucleotide sequence: TGTGCCAGCTCACCACGACAGGGCAATCAGCCCCAGCATTTT.

This chain joins TRBV5-4 and TRBJ2-1; TRBD2 matches 12 bases. The CDR3 length is 18 residues. Germline-derived CDR1 and CDR2 are SGHNT and YYREEE (reference sequence). The junction had 12 bases not matched to a gene; V was cut back by 4 bases and J by 4 bases. CDR3 region: CASSAVPGLAGGYNEQFF. CDR3 bases: TGTGCCAGCAGCGCGGTCCCGGGACTAGCGGGCGGTTACAATGAGCAGTTCTTC.

The chain is built from TRBV9 and TRBJ2-1; no definite D call. With 0 bases removed from V and 3 bases from J, the gap between germline ends came to 7 bases. The CDR3 spans 14 residues. The germline CDR1 and CDR2 sequences are SGDLS and YYNGEE. Here the CDR3 DNA reads TGTGCCAGCAGCGTAGGACTCGACTACAATGAGCAGTTCTTC. Translation: CASSVGLDYNEQFF.